One T cell receptor beta chain is described in this entry. Its antigen is unknown. It has no much larger one-base neighbor in the sample; base qualities were not kept. Library preparation was by the immunoSEQ multiplex PCR assay. The authors' pipeline ran thus. A statistical classification framework was developed to diagnose cytomegalovirus status using the catalog of TCR beta chain sequences. TCRdb's version of the immuneACCESS table is confined to in-frame rearrangements and falls short of the full clone set. An unresolved V gene accounts for under half of the shortfall where checked; the remainder is of unknown origin. V, J and clone size are those of that table, while D and trimming were read from the DNA. The sample profile shows 90,000 to 150,000 clones; more than 70% of them were found once. Jointly, the top ten make up around 5% of the sample. Between the V and J ends, shortened by 4 bases and 1 base respectively, the junction contains 20 bases. Including cysteine and phenylalanine, the CDR3 has 17 amino acids. Only the CDR3 DNA stays, 51 bases, in frame from base 1. CDR1 and CDR2 are read off the germline V gene as SGHRS and YFSETQ.

The data stem from a study of cytomegalovirus exposure and HLA in healthy donors (dated by TCRdb to 2016 to 2017). Background on the whole study: A later analysis indicated that the 120 or so validation repertoires were generated on the platform also employed for the approximately 700 repertoires of the first cohort. The study was designed to test whether signatures of past pathogen exposure could be identified by cataloging public T cell receptors. Along with the approximately 650-subject first cohort, a separate validation cohort of 120 different subjects was used. To predict cytomegalovirus infection status, the study combined high-throughput TCR immunosequencing, statistical association of individual TCRs with disease status, and machine learning.

On the study overall, not on this receptor specifically: According to the authors, the approach could potentially be generalized to other disease states and immunological phenotypes. Cytomegalovirus status was reported to be diagnosed by the classifier with high specificity and sensitivity in both the original and validation cohorts. In the study, around 150 TCR beta chains were listed as associated with cytomegalovirus. Three of the identified cytomegalovirus-associated TCR beta chains were confirmed in vitro to be specific for cytomegalovirus antigens. All 110 or so repertoires were used to score co-occurrence in the validation cohort in a later analysis, because that analysis had no HLA typing for the cohort. Most TCR sequences were observed very rarely across donors, whereas some public TCRs were present in many individuals. Subsequent analysis determined that TCRs grouped into clusters in the first cohort also showed a tendency toward co-occurrence across the 90 to 150 validation repertoires, and approximately 94% of cluster scores exceeded 0.

Separate from the approximately 700-subject first cohort, the validation cohort of roughly 120 subjects was the group to which the donors belonged. This TCR was recovered from a man aged 18 to 30 in good health and CMV-seronegative. Sequences were obtained from PBMCs. The chain is encoded by TRBV5-1 joined to TRBJ2-5; TRBD1 is a possible D gene, resting on 6 matching bases. The nucleotide sequence is TGCGCCAGCAGCCCTCCAGCCGGACAGAAGCTCCAAGAGACCCAGTACTTC. Its protein reads: CASSPPAGQKLQETQYF.